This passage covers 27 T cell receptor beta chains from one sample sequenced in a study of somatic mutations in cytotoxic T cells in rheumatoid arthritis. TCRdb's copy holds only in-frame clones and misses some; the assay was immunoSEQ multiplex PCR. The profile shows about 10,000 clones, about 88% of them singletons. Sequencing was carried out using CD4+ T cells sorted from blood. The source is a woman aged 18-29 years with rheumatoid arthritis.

The CDR3, as DNA: TGTGCCAGCAGCTTAGGTACATCGGCAGGGGGCAAGTATTTT. It codes for CASSLGTSAGGKYF. The chain carries TRBV7-9 and TRBJ2-3; 8 bases match TRBD1. From germline, CDR1 is SEHNR and CDR2 FQNEAQ (reference sequence). The CDR3 extends over 14 amino acids. J gave up 13 bases and V 1 base, and 10 bases lay outside the gene matches.

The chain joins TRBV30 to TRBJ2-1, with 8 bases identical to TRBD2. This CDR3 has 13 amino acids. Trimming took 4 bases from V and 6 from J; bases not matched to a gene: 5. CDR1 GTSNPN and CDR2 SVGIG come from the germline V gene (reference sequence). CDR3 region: CAWTGRGGNEQFF. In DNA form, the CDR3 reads TGTGCCTGGACCGGACGGGGGGGCAATGAGCAGTTCTTC.

The CDR3 reads CASGGHYNMEAFF. The CDR3 DNA sequence: TGTGCCAGCGGCGGACACTATAACATGGAAGCTTTCTTT. The V and J genes are TRBV2 and TRBJ1-1, with a possible D match to TRBD1 (5 bases). Trimming left V 8 bases short and J 8 bases short, with 18 bases between. Looked up from germline, CDR1 is SNHLY and CDR2 is FYNNEI. This CDR3 comprises 13 residues.

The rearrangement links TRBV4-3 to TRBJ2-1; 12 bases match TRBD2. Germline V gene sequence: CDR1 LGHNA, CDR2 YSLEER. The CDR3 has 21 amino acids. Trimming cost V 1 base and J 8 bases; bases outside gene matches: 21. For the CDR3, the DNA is TGCGCCAGCAGCCAAGGATTGGCGGGGCCTAGCGGGGGGGATATTTTGGATGAGCAGTTCTTC. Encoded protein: CASSQGLAGPSGGDILDEQFF.

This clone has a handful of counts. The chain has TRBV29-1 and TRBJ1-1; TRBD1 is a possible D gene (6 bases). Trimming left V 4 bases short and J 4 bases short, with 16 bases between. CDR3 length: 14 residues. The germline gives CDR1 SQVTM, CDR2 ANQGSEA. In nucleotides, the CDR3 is TGCAGCGTTGGGAATGGGGGCCTGGGCACTGAAGCTTTCTTT. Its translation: CSVGNGGLGTEAFF.

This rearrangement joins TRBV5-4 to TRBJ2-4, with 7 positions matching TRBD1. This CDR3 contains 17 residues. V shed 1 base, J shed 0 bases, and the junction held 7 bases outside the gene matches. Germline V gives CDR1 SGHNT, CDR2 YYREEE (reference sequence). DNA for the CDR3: TGTGCCAGCAGCTTGCCCCGACAGGGTATAGCCAAAAACATTCAGTACTTC. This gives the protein CASSLPRQGIAKNIQYF.

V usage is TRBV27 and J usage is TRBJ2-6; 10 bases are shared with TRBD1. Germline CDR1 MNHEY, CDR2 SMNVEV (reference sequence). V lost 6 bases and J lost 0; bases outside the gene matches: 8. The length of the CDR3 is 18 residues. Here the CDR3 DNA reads TGTGCCAGCAGAACGGGAGGGACAGGGGCCTCTGGGGCCAACGTCCTGACTTTC. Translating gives CASRTGGTGASGANVLTF.

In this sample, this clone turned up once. The DNA for the CDR3 is TGTGCCACTAACCCCGTGACAGGGGGCGAACAGCCCCAGCATTTT. As protein: CATNPVTGGEQPQHF. This chain links TRBV6-1 with TRBJ1-5; TRBD1 aligns across 10 bases. Trimming took 10 bases from V and 7 from J; bases not matched to a gene: 13. The length of the CDR3 is 15 residues. Germline CDR1 is MNHNS and CDR2 is SASEGT.

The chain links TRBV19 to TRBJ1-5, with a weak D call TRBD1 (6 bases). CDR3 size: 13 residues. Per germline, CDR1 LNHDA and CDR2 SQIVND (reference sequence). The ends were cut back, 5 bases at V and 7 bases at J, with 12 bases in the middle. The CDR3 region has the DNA TGTGCCAGTAGTTCTCAGGGGCTCCAGCCCCAGCATTTT. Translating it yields CASSSQGLQPQHF.

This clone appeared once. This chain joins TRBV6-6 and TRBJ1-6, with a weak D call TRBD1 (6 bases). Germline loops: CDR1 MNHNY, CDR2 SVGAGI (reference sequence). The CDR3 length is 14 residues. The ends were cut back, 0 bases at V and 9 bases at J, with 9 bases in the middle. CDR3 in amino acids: CASSYSGDISPLHF. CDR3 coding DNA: TGTGCCAGCAGTTACTCGGGGGACATTTCACCCCTCCACTTT.

The CDR3 nucleotides are TGTGCCAGCAGTTTAGGGACAGGGCGGGTCTATAATTCACCCCTCCACTTT. It is translated as CASSLGTGRVYNSPLHF. This chain connects TRBV28 to TRBJ1-6; TRBD1 agrees at 9 bases. The CDR3 length is 17 residues. J lost 3 bases, V lost 2 bases, and 5 bases had no gene match. Germline CDR1 and CDR2: MDHEN and SYDVKM.

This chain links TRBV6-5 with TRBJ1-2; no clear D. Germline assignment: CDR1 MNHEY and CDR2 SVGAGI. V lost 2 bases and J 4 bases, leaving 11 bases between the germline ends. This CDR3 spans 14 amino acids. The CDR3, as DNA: TGTGCCAGCAGTTACACCGATGGGAGCTATGGCTACACCTTC. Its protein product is CASSYTDGSYGYTF.

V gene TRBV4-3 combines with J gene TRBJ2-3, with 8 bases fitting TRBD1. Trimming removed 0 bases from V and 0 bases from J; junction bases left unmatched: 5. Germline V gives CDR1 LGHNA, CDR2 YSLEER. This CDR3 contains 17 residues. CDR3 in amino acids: CASSQEWTGRSTDTQYF. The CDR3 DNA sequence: TGCGCCAGCAGCCAAGAATGGACAGGGCGCAGCACAGATACGCAGTATTTT.

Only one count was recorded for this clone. CDR3 in amino acids: CASSTGTGSEQYF. The CDR3 coding sequence is TGTGCCAGTAGTACCGGGACAGGGTCCGAGCAGTACTTC. V is TRBV19 and J is TRBJ2-7, with 9 bases lining up with TRBD1. Germline CDR1 LNHDA, CDR2 SQIVND (reference sequence). The CDR3 runs 13 residues. After removal of 4 bases from V and 6 bases from J, the junction contained 4 bases not matched to a gene.

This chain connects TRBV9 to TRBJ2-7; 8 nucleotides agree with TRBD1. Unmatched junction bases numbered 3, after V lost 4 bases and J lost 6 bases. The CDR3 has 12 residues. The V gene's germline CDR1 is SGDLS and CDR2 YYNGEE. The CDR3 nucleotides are TGTGCCAGCAGCATTACAGGGGGCGAGCAGTACTTC. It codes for CASSITGGEQYF.

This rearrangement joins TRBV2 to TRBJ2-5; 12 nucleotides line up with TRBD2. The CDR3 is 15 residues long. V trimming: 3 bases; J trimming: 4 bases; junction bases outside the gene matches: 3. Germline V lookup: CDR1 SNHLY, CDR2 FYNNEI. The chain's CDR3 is CASSEPSGGVETQYF. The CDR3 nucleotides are TGTGCCAGCAGTGAGCCTAGCGGGGGGGTAGAGACCCAGTACTTC.

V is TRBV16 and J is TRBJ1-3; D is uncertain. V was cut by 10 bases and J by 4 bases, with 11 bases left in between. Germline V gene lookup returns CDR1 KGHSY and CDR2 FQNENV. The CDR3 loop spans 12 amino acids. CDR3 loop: CAIGAGGNTIYF. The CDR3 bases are TGTGCCATCGGCGCGGGAGGAAACACCATATATTTT. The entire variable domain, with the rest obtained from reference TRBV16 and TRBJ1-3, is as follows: GEEVAQTPKHLVRGEGQKAKLYCAPIKGHSYVFWYQQVLKNEFKFLISFQNENVFDETGMPKERFSAKCLPNSPCSLEIQATKLEDSAVYFCAIGAGGNTIYFGEGSWLTVV.

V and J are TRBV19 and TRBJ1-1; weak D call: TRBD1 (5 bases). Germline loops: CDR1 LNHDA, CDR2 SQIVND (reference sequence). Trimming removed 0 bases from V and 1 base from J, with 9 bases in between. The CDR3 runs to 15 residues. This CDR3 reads CASSIDRGENTEAFF. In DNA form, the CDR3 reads TGTGCCAGTAGTATAGATCGGGGGGAGAACACTGAAGCTTTCTTT.

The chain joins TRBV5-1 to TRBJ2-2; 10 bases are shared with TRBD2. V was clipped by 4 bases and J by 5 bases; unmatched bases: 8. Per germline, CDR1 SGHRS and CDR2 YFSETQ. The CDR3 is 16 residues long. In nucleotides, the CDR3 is TGCGCCAGCAGCCAAGGACTAGCGGTAATAACCGGGGAGCTGTTTTTT. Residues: CASSQGLAVITGELFF.

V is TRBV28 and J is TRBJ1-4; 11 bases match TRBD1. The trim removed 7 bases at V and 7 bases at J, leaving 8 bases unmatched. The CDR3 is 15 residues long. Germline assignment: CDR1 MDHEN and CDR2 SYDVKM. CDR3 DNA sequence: TGTGCCAGCACCCAGAGGGGGACAGGGGGTGAAAAACTGTTTTTT. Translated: CASTQRGTGGEKLFF. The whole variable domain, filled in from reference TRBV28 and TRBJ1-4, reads DVKVTQSSRYLVKRTGEKVFLECVQDMDHENMFWYRQDPGLGLRLIYFSYDVKMKEKGDIPEGYSVSREKKERFSLILESASTNQTSMYLCASTQRGTGGEKLFFGSGTQLSVL.

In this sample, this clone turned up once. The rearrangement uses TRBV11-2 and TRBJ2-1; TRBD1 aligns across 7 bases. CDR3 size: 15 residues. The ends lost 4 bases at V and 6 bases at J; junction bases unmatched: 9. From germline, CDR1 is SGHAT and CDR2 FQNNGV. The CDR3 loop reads CASSYFGTASNEQFF. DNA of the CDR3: TGTGCCAGCAGCTACTTCGGGACAGCCAGCAATGAGCAGTTCTTC.

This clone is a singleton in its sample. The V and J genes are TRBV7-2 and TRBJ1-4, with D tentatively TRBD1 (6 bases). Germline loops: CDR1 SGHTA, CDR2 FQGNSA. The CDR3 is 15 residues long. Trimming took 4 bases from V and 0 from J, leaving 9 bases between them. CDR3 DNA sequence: TGTGCCAGCAGCTCACAGGGAGCAACTAATGAAAAACTGTTTTTT. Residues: CASSSQGATNEKLFF. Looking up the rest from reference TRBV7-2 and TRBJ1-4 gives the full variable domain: GAGVSQSPSNKVTEKGKDVELRCDPISGHTALYWYRQSLGQGLEFLIYFQGNSAPDKSGLPSDRFSAERTGGSVSTLTIQRTQQEDSAVYLCASSSQGATNEKLFFGSGTQLSVL.

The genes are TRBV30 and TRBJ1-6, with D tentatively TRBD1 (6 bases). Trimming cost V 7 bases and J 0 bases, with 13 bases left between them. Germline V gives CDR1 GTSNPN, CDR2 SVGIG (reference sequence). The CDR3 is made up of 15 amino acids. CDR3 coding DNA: TGTGCCTTTGGACAGACAAGCTCCTATAATTCACCCCTCCACTTT. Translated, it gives CAFGQTSSYNSPLHF. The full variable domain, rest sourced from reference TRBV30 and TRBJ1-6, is SQTIHQWPATLVQPVGSPLSLECTVEGTSNPNLYWYRQAAGRGLQLLFYSVGIGQISSEVPQNLSASRPQDRQFILSSKKLLLSDSGFYLCAFGQTSSYNSPLHFGNGTRLTVT.

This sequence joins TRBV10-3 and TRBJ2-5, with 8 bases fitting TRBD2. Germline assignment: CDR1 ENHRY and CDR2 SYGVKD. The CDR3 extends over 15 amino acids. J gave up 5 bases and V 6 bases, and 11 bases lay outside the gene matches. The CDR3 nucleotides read TGTGCCATCAGCCTGGGACTAGGTGACGGTGAGACCCAGTACTTC. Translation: CAISLGLGDGETQYF.

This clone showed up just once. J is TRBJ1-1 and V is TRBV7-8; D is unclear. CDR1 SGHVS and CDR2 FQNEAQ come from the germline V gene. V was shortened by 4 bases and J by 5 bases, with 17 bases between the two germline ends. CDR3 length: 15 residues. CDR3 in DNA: TGTGCCAGCAGCTCCCACCCGGGTCCATATACTGAAGCTTTCTTT. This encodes CASSSHPGPYTEAFF.

The CDR3 is CASRRAGWEKLFF. Written as DNA, the CDR3 is TGTGCCAGCAGGAGAGCAGGGTGGGAAAAACTGTTTTTT. V is TRBV6-5 and J is TRBJ1-4; TRBD1 might be the D (5 bases). Germline V gene sequence: CDR1 MNHEY, CDR2 SVGAGI. The CDR3 has 13 residues. Between the trimmed V and J ends, which lost 6 bases and 8 bases, there was a span of 13 bases.

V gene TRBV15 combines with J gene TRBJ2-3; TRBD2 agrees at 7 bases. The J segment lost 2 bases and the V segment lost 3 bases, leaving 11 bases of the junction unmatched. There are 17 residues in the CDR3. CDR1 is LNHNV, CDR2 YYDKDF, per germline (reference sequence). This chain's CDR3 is CATSRARSGSITDTQYF. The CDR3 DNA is TGTGCCACCAGCAGGGCTCGTAGCGGGTCGATCACAGATACGCAGTATTTT.